The 23 T cell receptor beta chains presented below share a single source sample, sequenced in a study of blood T cell repertoires in COVID-19. The data were produced by immunoSEQ multiplex PCR, yet TCRdb's version contains in-frame clones alone and is incomplete. The data show roughly 180,000 clones, 70% to 85% seen once. The sample was peripheral blood. These TCRs come from a woman in her 30s with acute or convalescent COVID-19.

This chain links TRBV7-9 with TRBJ2-7; 12 positions match TRBD2. V lost 6 bases and J lost 4; bases outside the gene matches: 4. Germline V gene sequence: CDR1 SEHNR, CDR2 FQNEAQ (reference sequence). CDR3 length: 14 amino acids. CDR3 bases: TGTGCCAGCAGATCGACTAGCGGGAGTTACGAGCAGTACTTC. Translated: CASRSTSGSYEQYF.

The chain couples TRBV30 to TRBJ2-7; 10 bases line up with TRBD2. The CDR3 spans 18 residues. The trim removed 0 bases at V and 0 bases at J, leaving 11 bases unmatched. Per germline, CDR1 GTSNPN and CDR2 SVGIG (reference sequence). CDR3 sequence (DNA): TGTGCCTGGAGTGTACTAATAACTAGCGGGGTCCCCTCCTACGAGCAGTACTTC. It specifies CAWSVLITSGVPSYEQYF.

The chain employs TRBV5-1 and TRBJ1-1, with D possibly TRBD1 on 6 matching bases. Looked up from germline, CDR1 is SGHRS and CDR2 is YFSETQ. Trimming took off 4 bases at V and 4 bases at J, with 14 bases between the two ends. This CDR3 has 14 residues. CDR3 sequence reads: CASSTGQGGTEAFF. CDR3 nucleotides: TGCGCCAGCAGCACCGGACAAGGGGGCACTGAAGCTTTCTTT.

This clone was observed a single time. The chain couples TRBV7-2 to TRBJ2-2, with 8 positions matching TRBD1. In germline, CDR1 is SGHTA, CDR2 FQGNSA. The CDR3 is 16 amino acids. The J segment lost 0 bases and the V segment lost 2 bases, leaving 2 bases of the junction unmatched. CDR3 sequence: CASSLRTGPNTGELFF. CDR3 bases: TGTGCCAGCAGCTTAAGGACAGGGCCGAACACCGGGGAGCTGTTTTTT.

The chain couples TRBV28 to TRBJ1-5, with no clear D. Germline values: CDR1 MDHEN, CDR2 SYDVKM. V was shortened by 3 bases and J by 4 bases, with 19 bases between the two germline ends. This CDR3 has 17 residues. CDR3 in amino acids: CASSLTSRRPTNQPQHF. DNA for the CDR3: TGTGCCAGCAGTTTGACGTCCCGACGGCCGACAAATCAGCCCCAGCATTTT.

This CDR3 reads CASSFGGPVEAFF. CDR3 bases: TGTGCCAGCAGTTTTGGGGGCCCGGTTGAAGCTTTCTTT. This chain uses TRBV28 with TRBJ1-1, with D maybe TRBD1 (6 bases). Germline V lookup: CDR1 MDHEN, CDR2 SYDVKM. V was clipped by 3 bases and J by 7 bases, with 12 bases between them. The CDR3 spans 13 residues. Combining the CDR3 with reference TRBV28 and TRBJ1-1 gives the whole variable domain DVKVTQSSRYLVKRTGEKVFLECVQDMDHENMFWYRQDPGLGLRLIYFSYDVKMKEKGDIPEGYSVSREKKERFSLILESASTNQTSMYLCASSFGGPVEAFFGQGTRLTVV.

The chain employs TRBV30 and TRBJ2-7, with a weak D call TRBD2 (6 bases). The germline gives CDR1 GTSNPN, CDR2 SVGIG (reference sequence). The CDR3 runs to 12 residues. Trimming pared 0 bases from V and 5 bases from J, leaving 8 bases between. The CDR3 nucleotides are TGTGCCTGGAGTGTGGCTAGCGACGAGCAGTACTTC. Amino acids: CAWSVASDEQYF.

The chain joins TRBV30 to TRBJ1-2, with D possibly matching TRBD1 (6 bases). The V gene's germline CDR1 is GTSNPN and CDR2 SVGIG (reference sequence). The CDR3 has 13 amino acids. With 2 bases removed from V and 6 bases from J, the gap between germline ends came to 13 bases. The CDR3 sequence is CAWSLGHGDGYTF. The DNA of the CDR3 is TGTGCCTGGAGTTTGGGACACGGAGATGGCTACACCTTC. Variable domain in full (rest from reference TRBV30 and TRBJ1-2): SQTIHQWPATLVQPVGSPLSLECTVEGTSNPNLYWYRQAAGRGLQLLFYSVGIGQISSEVPQNLSASRPQDRQFILSSKKLLLSDSGFYLCAWSLGHGDGYTFGSGTRLTVV.

This clone appeared a single time. The chain uses TRBV7-8 and TRBJ1-3, with D tentatively TRBD1 (5 bases). CDR1 and CDR2 from the germline V gene are SGHVS and FQNEAQ. The CDR3 contains 14 residues. Trimming left V 1 base short and J 4 bases short, with 8 bases between. CDR3 loop: CASSLDRGGNTIYF. CDR3 in DNA: TGTGCCAGCAGCTTAGATCGGGGGGGAAACACCATATATTTT.

This clone was observed once. The chain joins TRBV7-9 to TRBJ1-2; possibly TRBD1 for D (5 bases). The germline CDR1 and CDR2 sequences are SEHNR and FQNEAQ (reference sequence). Trimming cost V 1 base and J 7 bases, with 7 bases left between them. This CDR3 has 12 residues. This CDR3 is CASSLGGGGYTF. Written as DNA, the CDR3 is TGTGCCAGCAGCTTAGGCGGGGGTGGCTACACCTTC.

This clone was seen a few times. This chain uses TRBV2 with TRBJ1-1; D is unresolved. The CDR3 covers 13 residues. V gave up 6 bases and J gave up 1 base, with 9 bases separating them. CDR1 SNHLY and CDR2 FYNNEI come from the germline V gene. The CDR3 region is CASRADRNTEAFF. The CDR3 DNA follows: TGTGCCAGCAGGGCCGATCGGAACACTGAAGCTTTCTTT.

This chain joins TRBV6-5 and TRBJ1-5, with TRBD1 matching 9 bases. There are 14 residues in the CDR3. Germline V gene lookup returns CDR1 MNHEY and CDR2 SVGAGI. Unmatched junction bases numbered 6, after V lost 5 bases and J lost 7 bases. CDR3 loop: CASSQDRGGQPQHF. The CDR3 bases are TGTGCCAGCAGTCAGGACAGGGGTGGACAGCCCCAGCATTTT.

The rearrangement links TRBV7-9 to TRBJ2-1; possibly TRBD2 for D (5 bases). The CDR3 extends over 14 amino acids. V lost 5 bases to trimming and J lost 5 bases, with 13 bases between them. Looked up from germline, CDR1 is SEHNR and CDR2 is FQNEAQ (reference sequence). CDR3 loop: CASSRSRTHNEQFF. The CDR3 nucleotides are TGTGCCAGCAGCCGATCCCGGACTCACAATGAGCAGTTCTTC.

The V gene is TRBV12-5, the J gene TRBJ1-2; TRBD1 is a possible D gene (5 bases). This CDR3 spans 13 amino acids. Trimming took off 6 bases at V and 2 bases at J, with 10 bases between the two ends. Germline V gene sequence: CDR1 LGHNT, CDR2 FRNRAP. CDR3 residues: CASGPDTNYGYTF. The CDR3 nucleotides are TGTGCTAGTGGCCCGGACACCAACTATGGCTACACCTTC.

The V and J genes are TRBV10-1 and TRBJ2-3, with D possibly matching TRBD1 (5 bases). CDR3 length equals 14 residues. V lost 4 bases, J lost 2 bases, and 10 bases lay in between. The germline V gene has CDR1 WNHNN and CDR2 SYGVQD (reference sequence). The chain's CDR3 is CASSGIGATDTQYF. CDR3 DNA: TGCGCCAGCAGTGGAATAGGGGCCACAGATACGCAGTATTTT.

The J gene is TRBJ1-5, the V gene TRBV19; D unclear. V was clipped by 7 bases and J by 2 bases, with 9 bases between them. The CDR3 loop spans 13 amino acids. Germline CDR1 and CDR2: LNHDA and SQIVND (reference sequence). CDR3 loop: CASTRQGNQPQHF. CDR3 bases: TGTGCCAGTACCCGGCAGGGCAATCAGCCCCAGCATTTT.

This CDR3 reads CASSLLPTGGFTEAFF. As DNA, the CDR3 is TGTGCCAGCAGCTTACTCCCGACGGGGGGTTTCACTGAAGCTTTCTTT. The chain is built from TRBV7-8 and TRBJ1-1; the D gene is possibly TRBD1 (5 bases). Germline V gene data show CDR1 as SGHVS and CDR2 as FQNEAQ. V lost 2 bases, J lost 4 bases, and 17 bases lay in between. CDR3 length: 16 residues.

V usage is TRBV5-1 and J usage is TRBJ2-1, with TRBD1 matching 8 bases. This CDR3 region has 19 residues. Germline values: CDR1 SGHRS, CDR2 YFSETQ. V dropped 4 bases and J dropped 5; count of bases not matched to a gene: 20. For the CDR3, the DNA is TGCGCCAGCAGCCATTTTGGACAGGGACTCCCTAACCTGGACAATGAGCAGTTCTTC. Residues: CASSHFGQGLPNLDNEQFF.

Regarding this clone: Given a much more abundant clone one base away, this may be a read error. The genes are TRBV12-3 or TRBV12-4 and TRBJ1-2, with no clear D. The V gene lost 3 bases and the J gene lost 0 bases, with 5 bases spanning the gap. The CDR3 loop spans 13 amino acids. CDR3 nucleotides: TGTGCCAGCAGTTTTGACACTAACTATGGCTACACCTTC. Its translation is CASSFDTNYGYTF.

This chain links TRBV7-9 with TRBJ1-5; D ambiguous. Germline V gene data show CDR1 as SEHNR and CDR2 as FQNEAQ (reference sequence). The CDR3 has 13 amino acids. Trimming left V 6 bases short and J 2 bases short, with 8 bases between. CDR3 coding DNA: TGTGCCAGCAGGGGAGACGGCAATCAGCCCCAGCATTTT. Translated: CASRGDGNQPQHF.

V gene TRBV15 combines with J gene TRBJ2-1, with a possible D match to TRBD2 (6 bases). CDR3 length: 12 amino acids. V shed 1 base and J shed 12 bases, with 10 bases lying between them. Germline values: CDR1 LNHNV, CDR2 YYDKDF (reference sequence). The DNA of the CDR3 is TGTGCCACCAGCAGAGGGTTCGGGGGGCAGTTCTTC. This sequence encodes CATSRGFGGQFF. The full variable domain, in which reference TRBV15 and TRBJ2-1 provide the parts outside the CDR3, is DAMVIQNPRYQVTQFGKPVTLSCSQTLNHNVMYWYQQKSSQAPKLLFHYYDKDFNNEADTPDNFQSRRPNTSFCFLDIRSPGLGDTAMYLCATSRGFGGQFFGPGTRLTVL.

This chain links TRBV7-8 with TRBJ2-5; D unclear. CDR1 is SGHVS and CDR2 is FQNEAQ in the germline V gene. V was cut by 10 bases and J by 2 bases, with 14 bases left in between. The CDR3 has 13 amino acids. DNA for the CDR3: TGTGCCATCAGAGTGAGTCCGCAAGAGACCCAGTACTTC. It translates to CAIRVSPQETQYF.

V and J are TRBV4-3 and TRBJ2-7; TRBD2 matches at 12 bases. Germline V gene data show CDR1 as LGHNA and CDR2 as YSLEER. Trimming at V came to 0 bases and at J to 4 bases, leaving 7 bases not matched to a gene. The CDR3 loop spans 17 amino acids. The CDR3 region has the DNA TGCGCCAGCAGCCAAGATCTAGCGGGAGGGAGCTTATACGAGCAGTACTTC. Protein sequence: CASSQDLAGGSLYEQYF.